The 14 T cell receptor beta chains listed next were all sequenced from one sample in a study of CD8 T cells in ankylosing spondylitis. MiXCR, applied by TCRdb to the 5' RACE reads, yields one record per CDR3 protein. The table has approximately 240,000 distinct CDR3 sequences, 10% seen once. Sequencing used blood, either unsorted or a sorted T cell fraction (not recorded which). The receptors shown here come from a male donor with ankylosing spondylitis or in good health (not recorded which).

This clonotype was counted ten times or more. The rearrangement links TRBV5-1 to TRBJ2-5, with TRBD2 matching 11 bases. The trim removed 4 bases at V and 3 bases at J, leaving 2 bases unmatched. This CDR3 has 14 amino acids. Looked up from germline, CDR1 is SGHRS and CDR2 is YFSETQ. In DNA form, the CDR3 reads TGCGCCAGCAGCACGGGACTAGCGGAAGAGACCCAGTACTTC. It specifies CASSTGLAEETQYF.

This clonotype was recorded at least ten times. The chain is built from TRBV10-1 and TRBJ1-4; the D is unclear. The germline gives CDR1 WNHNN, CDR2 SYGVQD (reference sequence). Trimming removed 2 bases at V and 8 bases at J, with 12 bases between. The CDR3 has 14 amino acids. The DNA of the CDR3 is TGCGCCAGCAGTGAGGCCCGGGTCGGAGAAAAACTGTTTTTT. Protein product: CASSEARVGEKLFF.

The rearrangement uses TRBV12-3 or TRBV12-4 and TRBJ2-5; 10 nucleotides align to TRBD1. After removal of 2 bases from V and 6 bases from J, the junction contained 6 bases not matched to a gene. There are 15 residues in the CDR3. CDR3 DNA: TGTGCCAGCAGTTTATCAGGGGGACAGGGGAAGACCCAGTACTTC. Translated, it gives CASSLSGGQGKTQYF.

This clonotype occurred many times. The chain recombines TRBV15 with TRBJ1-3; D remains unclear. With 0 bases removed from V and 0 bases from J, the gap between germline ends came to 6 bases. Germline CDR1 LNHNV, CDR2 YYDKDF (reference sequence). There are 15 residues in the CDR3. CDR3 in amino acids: CATSRDSVSGNTIYF. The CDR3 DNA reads TGTGCCACCAGCAGAGATTCAGTCTCTGGAAACACCATATATTTT.

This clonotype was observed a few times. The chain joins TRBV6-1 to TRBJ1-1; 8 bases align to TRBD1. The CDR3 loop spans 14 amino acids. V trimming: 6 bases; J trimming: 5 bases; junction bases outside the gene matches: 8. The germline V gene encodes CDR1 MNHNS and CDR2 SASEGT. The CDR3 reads CASRVTGGGTEAFF. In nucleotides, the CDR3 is TGTGCCAGCAGGGTCACAGGGGGTGGAACTGAAGCTTTCTTT.

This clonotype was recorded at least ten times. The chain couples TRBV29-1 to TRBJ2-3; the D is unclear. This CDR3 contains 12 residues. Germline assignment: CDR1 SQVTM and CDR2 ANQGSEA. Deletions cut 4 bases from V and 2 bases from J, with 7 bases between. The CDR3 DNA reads TGCAGCGTTGGATTTAACACAGATACGCAGTATTTT. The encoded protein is CSVGFNTDTQYF.

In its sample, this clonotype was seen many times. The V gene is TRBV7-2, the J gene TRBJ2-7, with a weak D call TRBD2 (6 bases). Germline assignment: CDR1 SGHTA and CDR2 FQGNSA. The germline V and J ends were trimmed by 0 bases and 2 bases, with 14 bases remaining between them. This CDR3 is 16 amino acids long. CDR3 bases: TGTGCCAGCAGCTTAGCGCCGGGGGACGTTGCCTACGAGCAGTACTTC. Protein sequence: CASSLAPGDVAYEQYF.

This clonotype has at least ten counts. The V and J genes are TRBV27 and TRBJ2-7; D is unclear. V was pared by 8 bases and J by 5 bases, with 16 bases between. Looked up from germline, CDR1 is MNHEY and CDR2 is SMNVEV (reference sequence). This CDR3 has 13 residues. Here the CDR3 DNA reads TGTGCCAGCTCCGCGACAACCCTCCACGAGCAGTACTTC. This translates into CASSATTLHEQYF.

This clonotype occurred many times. Written as DNA, the CDR3 is TGTGCCTGGGGGACTAGCAGTTTTCGCTCGCGCACAGATACGCAGTATTTT. Protein: CAWGTSSFRSRTDTQYF. V is TRBV30 and J is TRBJ2-3; 9 positions agree with TRBD2. CDR3 size: 17 residues. Germline assignment: CDR1 GTSNPN and CDR2 SVGIG (reference sequence). J gave up 1 base and V 5 bases, and 13 bases lay outside the gene matches.

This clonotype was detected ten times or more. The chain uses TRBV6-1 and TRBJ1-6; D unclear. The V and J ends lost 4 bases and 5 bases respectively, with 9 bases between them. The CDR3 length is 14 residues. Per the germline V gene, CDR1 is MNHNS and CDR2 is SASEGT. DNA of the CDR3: TGTGCCAGCAGTGGGGAATCAGATAATTCACCCCTCCACTTT. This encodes CASSGESDNSPLHF.

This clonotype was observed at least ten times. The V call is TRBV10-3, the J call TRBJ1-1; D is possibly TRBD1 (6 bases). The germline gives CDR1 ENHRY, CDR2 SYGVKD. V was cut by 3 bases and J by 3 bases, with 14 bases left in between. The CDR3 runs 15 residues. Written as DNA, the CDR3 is TGTGCCATCAGTGAAAGGGGGGTCGGGGACACTGAAGCTTTCTTT. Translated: CAISERGVGDTEAFF.

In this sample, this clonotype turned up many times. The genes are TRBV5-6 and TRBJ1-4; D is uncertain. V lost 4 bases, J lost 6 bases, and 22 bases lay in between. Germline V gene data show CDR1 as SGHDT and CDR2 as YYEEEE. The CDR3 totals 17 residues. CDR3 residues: CASSPRSTDYGDEKLFF. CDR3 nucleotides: TGTGCCAGCAGCCCACGGTCTACGGACTACGGGGATGAAAAACTGTTTTTT.

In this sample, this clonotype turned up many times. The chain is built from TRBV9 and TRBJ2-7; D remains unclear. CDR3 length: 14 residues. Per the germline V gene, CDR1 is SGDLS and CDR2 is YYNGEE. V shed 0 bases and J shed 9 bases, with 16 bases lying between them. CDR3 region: CASSVALPPAVQYF. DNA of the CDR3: TGTGCCAGCAGCGTAGCCTTACCGCCTGCAGTGCAGTACTTC. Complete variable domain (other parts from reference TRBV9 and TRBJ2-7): DSGVTQTPKHLITATGQRVTLRCSPRSGDLSVYWYQQSLDQGLQFLIQYYNGEERAKGNILERFSAQQFPDLHSELNLSSLELGDSALYFCASSVALPPAVQYFGPGTRLTVT.

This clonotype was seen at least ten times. CDR3 region: CASSRQETQYF. The CDR3 coding sequence is TGTGCCAGCAGCCGCCAAGAGACCCAGTACTTC. The rearrangement links TRBV6-2 or TRBV6-3 to TRBJ2-5; no reliable D call. Germline CDR1 and CDR2: MNHEY and SVGEGT. The CDR3 contains 11 residues. The V end lost 6 bases, the J end lost 1 base, and 3 bases lay between the germline ends.